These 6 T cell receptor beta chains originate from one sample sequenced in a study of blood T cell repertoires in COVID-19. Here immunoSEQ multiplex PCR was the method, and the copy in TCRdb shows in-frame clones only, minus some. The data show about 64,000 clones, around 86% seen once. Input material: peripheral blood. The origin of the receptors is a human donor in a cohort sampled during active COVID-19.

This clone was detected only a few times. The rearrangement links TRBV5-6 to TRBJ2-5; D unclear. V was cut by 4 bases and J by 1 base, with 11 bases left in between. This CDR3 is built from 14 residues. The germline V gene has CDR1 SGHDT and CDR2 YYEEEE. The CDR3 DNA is TGTGCCAGCAGCCTGGTCAGACTCCAAGAGACCCAGTACTTC. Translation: CASSLVRLQETQYF.

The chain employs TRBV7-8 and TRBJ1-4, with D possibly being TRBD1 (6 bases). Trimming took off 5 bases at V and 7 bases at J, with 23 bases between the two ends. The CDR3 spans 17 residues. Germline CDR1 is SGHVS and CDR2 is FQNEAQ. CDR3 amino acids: CASSLLARGDSSEKLFF. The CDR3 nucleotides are TGTGCCAGCAGCCTGCTAGCCAGGGGAGATAGTTCTGAAAAACTGTTTTTT.

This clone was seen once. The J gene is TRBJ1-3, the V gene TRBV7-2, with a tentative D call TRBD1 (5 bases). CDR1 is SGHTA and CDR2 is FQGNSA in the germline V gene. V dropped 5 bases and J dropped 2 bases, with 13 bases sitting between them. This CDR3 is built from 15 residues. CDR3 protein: CASSGQDIPGNTIYF. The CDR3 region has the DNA TGTGCCAGCAGCGGCCAGGACATCCCTGGAAACACCATATATTTT. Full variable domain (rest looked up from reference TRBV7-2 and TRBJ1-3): GAGVSQSPSNKVTEKGKDVELRCDPISGHTALYWYRQSLGQGLEFLIYFQGNSAPDKSGLPSDRFSAERTGGSVSTLTIQRTQQEDSAVYLCASSGQDIPGNTIYFGEGSWLTVV.

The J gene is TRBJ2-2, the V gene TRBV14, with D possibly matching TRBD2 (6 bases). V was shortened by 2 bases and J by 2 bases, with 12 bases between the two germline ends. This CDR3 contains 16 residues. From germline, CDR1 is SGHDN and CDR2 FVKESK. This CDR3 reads CASSQILGTNTGELFF. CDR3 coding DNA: TGTGCCAGCAGCCAAATCCTCGGGACTAACACCGGGGAGCTGTTTTTT.

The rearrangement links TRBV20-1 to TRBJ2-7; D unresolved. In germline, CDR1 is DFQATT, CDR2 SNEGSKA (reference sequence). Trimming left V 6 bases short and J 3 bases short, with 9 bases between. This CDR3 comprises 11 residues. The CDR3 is CSAQTGYEQYF. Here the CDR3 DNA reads TGCAGTGCCCAAACGGGCTACGAGCAGTACTTC.

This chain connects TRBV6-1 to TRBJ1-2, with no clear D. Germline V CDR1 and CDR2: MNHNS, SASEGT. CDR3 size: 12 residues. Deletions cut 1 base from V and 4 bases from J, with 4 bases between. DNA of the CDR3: TGTGCCAGCAGTGAAGGCAGCTATGGCTACACCTTC. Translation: CASSEGSYGYTF.